The next 27 T cell receptor beta chains were all read from a single sample in a study of blood T cell repertoires in COVID-19. The data were produced by immunoSEQ multiplex PCR, yet TCRdb's version contains in-frame clones alone and is incomplete. The sample records 70,000 to 90,000 clones, approximately 80% being singletons. Sequenced: peripheral blood. Receptors originate from a human donor in a cohort sampled during active COVID-19.

The chain carries TRBV3-1 (or the pseudogene TRBV3-2) and TRBJ1-4; D is uncertain. This CDR3 is 14 amino acids long. From germline, CDR1 is LGHDT and CDR2 YNNKEL (reference sequence). V was clipped by 5 bases and J by 5 bases, with 12 bases between them. CDR3 residues: CASSSPPGNEKLFF. The CDR3 DNA reads TGTGCCAGCAGCTCTCCCCCGGGAAATGAAAAACTGTTTTTT.

J is TRBJ1-6 and V is TRBV27; D perhaps matches TRBD1 (5 bases). This CDR3 has 16 residues. Looked up from germline, CDR1 is MNHEY and CDR2 is SMNVEV (reference sequence). The germline V and J ends were trimmed by 7 bases and 5 bases, with 18 bases remaining between them. The CDR3 here is CASNLFGTPNNSPLHF. DNA of the CDR3: TGTGCCAGCAACTTATTCGGGACTCCTAATAATTCACCCCTCCACTTT.

V and J are TRBV5-1 and TRBJ1-1; 11 bases align to TRBD1. The germline V gene encodes CDR1 SGHRS and CDR2 YFSETQ. V was pared by 4 bases and J by 8 bases, with 10 bases of the junction left unmatched. The CDR3 is 15 residues long. The CDR3 region has the DNA TGCGCCAGCAGCCCCAGTTCTGGACAGGGGGCCGAAGCTTTCTTT. Encoded protein: CASSPSSGQGAEAFF.

The V gene is TRBV7-8, the J gene TRBJ2-5; no firm D call. Between the trimmed V and J ends, which lost 1 base and 2 bases, there was a span of 5 bases. The CDR3 consists of 13 residues. Germline values: CDR1 SGHVS, CDR2 FQNEAQ. CDR3 coding DNA: TGTGCCAGCAGCTTAGTACAGCAAGAGACCCAGTACTTC. Amino acids: CASSLVQQETQYF.

The chain has TRBV28 and TRBJ1-1; weak D call: TRBD1 (6 bases). Germline assignment: CDR1 MDHEN and CDR2 SYDVKM. The CDR3 has 13 residues. The V and J ends lost 5 bases and 3 bases respectively, with 10 bases between them. The CDR3 reads CASSPGVYTEAFF. In DNA, the CDR3 is TGTGCCAGCAGTCCAGGGGTGTACACTGAAGCTTTCTTT.

The V gene is TRBV28, the J gene TRBJ2-7; 7 bases align to TRBD1. Trimming took 2 bases from V and 0 from J; bases not matched to a gene: 4. The CDR3 extends over 15 amino acids. CDR1 is MDHEN and CDR2 is SYDVKM in the germline V gene. The DNA for the CDR3 is TGTGCCAGCAGTTTAGGGACAGTGGGCTCCTACGAGCAGTACTTC. Its translation is CASSLGTVGSYEQYF.

The chain couples TRBV4-1 to TRBJ2-1, with D perhaps TRBD2 (7 bases). Germline-derived CDR1 and CDR2 are MGHRA and YSYEKL. Trimming left V 0 bases short and J 7 bases short, with 16 bases between. The CDR3 is 16 residues long. DNA of the CDR3: TGCGCCAGCAGCCAAGATGAGGGGGGGTGGTGGAATGAGCAGTTCTTC. Protein: CASSQDEGGWWNEQFF.

Details on this clone: Other DNA sequences in the same sample also yield this CDR3. This chain connects TRBV7-3 to TRBJ2-3; TRBD2 might be the D (5 bases). CDR3 length: 15 residues. Trimming removed 2 bases from V and 4 bases from J, with 13 bases in between. The germline CDR1 and CDR2 sequences are SGHTA and FQGTGA. The chain's CDR3 is CASSLGGPGADTQYF. CDR3 sequence (DNA): TGTGCCAGCAGCTTAGGCGGCCCCGGGGCAGATACGCAGTATTTT.

The CDR3 here is CASSPFRSNQPQHF. CDR3 bases: TGTGCCAGCAGCCCCTTTAGAAGCAATCAGCCCCAGCATTTT. The chain employs TRBV27 and TRBJ1-5; D ambiguous. This CDR3 is built from 14 residues. V lost 6 bases and J 1 base, leaving 10 bases between the germline ends. From germline, CDR1 is MNHEY and CDR2 SMNVEV (reference sequence).

This sequence joins TRBV2 and TRBJ2-7, with 8 bases matching TRBD2. The V gene end was trimmed by 4 bases and the J gene end by 5 bases; junction bases not matched to a gene: 7. This CDR3 spans 14 amino acids. Per germline, CDR1 SNHLY and CDR2 FYNNEI. The DNA of the CDR3 is TGTGCCAGCAGTGGTCGGCGGGGGGACCACGAGCAGTACTTC. Residues: CASSGRRGDHEQYF. The variable domain in full, with the rest retrieved from reference TRBV2 and TRBJ2-7, is EPEVTQTPSHQVTQMGQEVILRCVPISNHLYFYWYRQILGQKVEFLVSFYNNEISEKSEIFDDQFSVERPDGSNFTLKIRSTKLEDSAMYFCASSGRRGDHEQYFGPGTRLTVT.

This chain connects TRBV6-1 to TRBJ2-5; D is undetermined. There are 15 residues in the CDR3. The germline V and J ends were trimmed by 2 bases and 1 base, with 11 bases remaining between them. Germline V lookup: CDR1 MNHNS, CDR2 SASEGT. CDR3 sequence: CASSESSNFQETQYF. CDR3 coding DNA: TGTGCCAGCAGTGAAAGCTCCAACTTCCAAGAGACCCAGTACTTC.

This chain connects TRBV4-1 to TRBJ2-1, with 8 positions matching TRBD2. From germline, CDR1 is MGHRA and CDR2 YSYEKL. The CDR3 has 16 amino acids. V shed 0 bases, J shed 10 bases, and the junction held 11 bases outside the gene matches. The CDR3 DNA reads as TGCGCCAGCAGCCAAGAACAAGCGGGAGCTCTCAGGGAGCAGTTCTTC. This gives the protein CASSQEQAGALREQFF.

The chain has TRBV19 and TRBJ1-1; TRBD1 might be the D (5 bases). V gave up 7 bases and J gave up 1 base, with 13 bases separating them. The CDR3 spans 14 residues. Germline V gene sequence: CDR1 LNHDA, CDR2 SQIVND (reference sequence). The CDR3: CASTKTDRNTEAFF. The CDR3 DNA sequence: TGTGCCAGTACCAAGACAGACCGGAACACTGAAGCTTTCTTT.

The chain combines TRBV5-1 with TRBJ2-5; 14 nucleotides match TRBD2. Germline trimming cut 6 bases from V and 5 bases from J; bases unmatched to any gene: 9. CDR1 is SGHRS and CDR2 is YFSETQ in the germline V gene. This CDR3 region has 16 residues. CDR3 region: CASTRLAGGPGETQYF. Here the CDR3 DNA reads TGCGCCAGCACTCGACTAGCGGGAGGGCCGGGGGAGACCCAGTACTTC.

The rearrangement links TRBV5-6 to TRBJ2-3; 8 positions match TRBD2. With V trimmed by 6 bases and J by 1 base, 10 bases remained unmatched. The CDR3 runs 16 residues. Germline CDR1 and CDR2: SGHDT and YYEEEE. CDR3 protein: CASTRVGRGGTDTQYF. The CDR3 region has the DNA TGTGCCAGCACCCGCGTCGGGAGGGGGGGCACAGATACGCAGTATTTT.

The rearrangement uses TRBV2 and TRBJ1-2; maybe TRBD1 (5 bases). Germline V lookup: CDR1 SNHLY, CDR2 FYNNEI. The V end was cut by 5 bases, the J end by 5 bases, with 15 bases between. This CDR3 comprises 14 residues. The CDR3 protein is CASSLGLTTYGYTF. CDR3 bases: TGTGCCAGCAGTCTGGGACTTACTACTTATGGCTACACCTTC.

The chain couples TRBV19 to TRBJ2-3, with D tentatively TRBD2 (5 bases). This CDR3 is 16 amino acids long. The germline V gene has CDR1 LNHDA and CDR2 SQIVND (reference sequence). V was cut by 5 bases and J by 1 base, with 16 bases left in between. The CDR3 is CASSRQRTAGTDTQYF. The CDR3 DNA reads as TGTGCCAGTAGTCGGCAGCGGACCGCAGGCACAGATACGCAGTATTTT.

The chain has TRBV2 and TRBJ1-4; a possible D gene is TRBD1 (5 bases). This CDR3 region has 14 residues. V was cut by 7 bases and J by 5 bases, with 14 bases left in between. Germline V gene lookup returns CDR1 SNHLY and CDR2 FYNNEI. CDR3 loop: CASIGGDRNEKLFF. The CDR3 nucleotides are TGTGCCAGCATCGGGGGGGACCGGAATGAAAAACTGTTTTTT. The full variable domain, rest sourced from reference TRBV2 and TRBJ1-4, is EPEVTQTPSHQVTQMGQEVILRCVPISNHLYFYWYRQILGQKVEFLVSFYNNEISEKSEIFDDQFSVERPDGSNFTLKIRSTKLEDSAMYFCASIGGDRNEKLFFGSGTQLSVL.

The chain couples TRBV5-1 to TRBJ2-4; tentative D call: TRBD1 (6 bases). Germline CDR1 is SGHRS and CDR2 is YFSETQ. The CDR3 spans 16 residues. V was trimmed by 5 bases and J by 0 bases, leaving 15 bases between them. The CDR3 spells CASRDSETLAKNIQYF. CDR3 sequence (DNA): TGCGCCAGCAGGGACAGTGAGACCTTAGCCAAAAACATTCAGTACTTC.

The rearrangement links TRBV2 to TRBJ2-1; 7 bases map to TRBD1. V gave up 4 bases and J gave up 1 base; unmatched junction bases: 10. This CDR3 is built from 17 residues. Germline V CDR1 and CDR2: SNHLY, FYNNEI. CDR3 DNA: TGTGCCAGCAGTGCATACGTCGGGACAGATTCCTACAATGAGCAGTTCTTC. It specifies CASSAYVGTDSYNEQFF.

CDR3: CASSVGGHSNQPQHF. The CDR3 DNA is TGTGCCAGCAGCGTAGGAGGGCATAGCAATCAGCCCCAGCATTTT. The rearrangement joins TRBV9 to TRBJ1-5; no firm D call. V was pared by 0 bases and J by 0 bases, with 7 bases between. Germline V gives CDR1 SGDLS, CDR2 YYNGEE. This CDR3 contains 15 residues.

The V gene is TRBV30, the J gene TRBJ2-5; possibly TRBD1 for D (5 bases). The CDR3 has 12 amino acids. Germline lookup yields CDR1 GTSNPN and CDR2 SVGIG (reference sequence). Between the trimmed V and J ends, which lost 5 bases and 4 bases, there was a span of 11 bases. In DNA form, the CDR3 reads TGTGCCTGGTCGAAGGGGCGAGAGACCCAGTACTTC. This translates into CAWSKGRETQYF. Supplemented by reference TRBV30 and TRBJ2-5, the full variable domain reads SQTIHQWPATLVQPVGSPLSLECTVEGTSNPNLYWYRQAAGRGLQLLFYSVGIGQISSEVPQNLSASRPQDRQFILSSKKLLLSDSGFYLCAWSKGRETQYFGPGTRLLVL.

This clone was seen just once. The genes are TRBV10-3 and TRBJ2-7; TRBD1 aligns across 7 bases. The CDR3 runs 17 residues. Germline CDR1 is ENHRY and CDR2 is SYGVKD. The ends lost 2 bases at V and 3 bases at J; junction bases unmatched: 13. The CDR3 region has the DNA TGTGCCATCAGTGAGAATGAGGGGGCTAATACTATCTACGAGCAGTACTTC. It yields the protein CAISENEGANTIYEQYF.

CDR3 DNA: TGTGCCAGCTCGACAGGGTCTAGCTCTGGAAACACCATATATTTT. Its translation is CASSTGSSSGNTIYF. This chain uses TRBV18 with TRBJ1-3; 7 positions agree with TRBD1. The germline gives CDR1 KGHSH, CDR2 LQKENI. This CDR3 has 15 residues. J was trimmed by 0 bases and V by 6 bases; bases with no gene match: 5.

The chain combines TRBV15 with TRBJ2-5, with TRBD1 identical over 9 bases. The trim removed 9 bases at V and 1 base at J, leaving 6 bases unmatched. The CDR3 covers 14 residues. CDR1 is LNHNV and CDR2 is YYDKDF in the germline V gene (reference sequence). The CDR3: CATGTGRTQETQYF. The CDR3 nucleotides are TGTGCCACGGGGACAGGGAGGACCCAAGAGACCCAGTACTTC.

The chain uses TRBV12-3 or TRBV12-4 and TRBJ2-5, with unresolved D. CDR3 length equals 13 residues. Trimming shortened V by 3 bases and J by 4 bases, and 9 bases separated the two germline ends. This CDR3 reads CASSFDSPETQYF. DNA of the CDR3: TGTGCCAGCAGTTTTGACTCCCCAGAGACCCAGTACTTC.

The rearrangement links TRBV19 to TRBJ1-6, with D hard to call. The CDR3 is 12 amino acids. Germline V gene data show CDR1 as LNHDA and CDR2 as SQIVND (reference sequence). V was cut by 6 bases and J by 7 bases, with 7 bases left in between. CDR3 bases: TGTGCCAGTAGGATCCAGAATTCACCCCTCCACTTT. This encodes CASRIQNSPLHF.